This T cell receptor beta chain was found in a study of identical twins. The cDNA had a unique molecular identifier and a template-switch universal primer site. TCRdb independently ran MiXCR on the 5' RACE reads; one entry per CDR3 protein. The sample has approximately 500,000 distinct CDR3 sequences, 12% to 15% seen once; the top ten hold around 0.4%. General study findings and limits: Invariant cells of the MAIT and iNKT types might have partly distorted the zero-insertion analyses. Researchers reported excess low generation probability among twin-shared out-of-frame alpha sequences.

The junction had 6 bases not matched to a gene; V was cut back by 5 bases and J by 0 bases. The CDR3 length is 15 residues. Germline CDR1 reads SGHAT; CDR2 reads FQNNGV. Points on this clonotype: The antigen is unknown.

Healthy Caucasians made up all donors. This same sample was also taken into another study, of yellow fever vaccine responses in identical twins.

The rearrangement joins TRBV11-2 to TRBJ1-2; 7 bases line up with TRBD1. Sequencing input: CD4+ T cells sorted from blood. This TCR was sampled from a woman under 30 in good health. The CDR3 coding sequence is TGTGCCAGCAGCATACCGGGACAGACTAACTATGGCTACACCTTC. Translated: CASSIPGQTNYGYTF.